This is a list of T cell receptor beta chains from one sample in a study of CD8+ T cells in alopecia areata. Generated by immunoSEQ multiplex PCR, the TCRdb table keeps only in-frame clones and is missing some. The sample carries 150,000 to 200,000 clones, about two thirds recorded once. The sample was CD4+ T cells sorted from blood, taken at week 4, from a patient treated with tofacitinib. These TCRs come from a human donor with alopecia areata. Each CDR3 is given with its conserved first and last residue. D genes are given only for firm matches. Clone size is given for some rows only: seen once, a few or many times, or a class if the clone is expanded.

>TRBJ1-1|-|TRBV29-1|-
TGCAGCGGTGGAAGGGGGAACACTGAAGCTTTCTTT
CSGGRGNTEAFF
>TRBJ2-1|-|TRBV29-1|-
TGCAGCGCTGTTTCGGCGGTCTACAATGAGCAGTTCTTC
CSAVSAVYNEQFF
>TRBJ2-6|few|TRBV4-2|-
TGTGCCAGCAGCCAAGGCCGGACCTCTGGGGCCAACGTCCTGACTTTC
CASSQGRTSGANVLTF
>TRBJ1-2|few|TRBV5-6|-
TGTGCCAGCAGCGTGCTCAACAGGGACGATGGCTACACCTTC
CASSVLNRDDGYTF
>TRBJ2-6|-|TRBV5-1|TRBD1
TGCGCCAGCAGCCTGGGGACAGGGGCTGGGGCCAACGTCCTGACTTTC
CASSLGTGAGANVLTF
>TRBJ1-2|-|TRBV9|TRBD1
TGTGCCAGCAGCCCTCGGACAGGGGGTTATGGCTACACCTTC
CASSPRTGGYGYTF
>TRBJ1-6|-|TRBV20-1|-
TGCAGTGCTGGGGATAATTCACCCCTCCACTTT
CSAGDNSPLHF
>TRBJ1-1|-|TRBV30|-
TGTGCCTGGAGCACAGGGCCTGAAGCTTTCTTT
CAWSTGPEAFF
>TRBJ1-1|once|TRBV7-9|-
TGTGCCAGCAGCCGACCCGTGGACAGCCCTGCCACTGAAGCTTTCTTT
CASSRPVDSPATEAFF
>TRBJ2-5|-|TRBV27|-
TGTGCCAGCAGTCCCCGACAGGAGTTTGAGACCCAGTACTTC
CASSPRQEFETQYF
>TRBJ2-7|-|TRBV30|-
TGTGCCTGCCTAAGGGGCTACGAGCAGTACTTC
CACLRGYEQYF
>TRBJ2-2|-|TRBV7-3|-
TGTGCCAGCAGCTTCCGCACCGGGGAGCTGTTTTTT
CASSFRTGELFF
>TRBJ1-6|once|TRBV30|-
TGTGCCTGGAGTGGGCAGGGGAATTCACCCCTCCACTTT
CAWSGQGNSPLHF
>TRBJ2-6|-|TRBV27|-
TGTGCCAGCAGTTCCGACATCTCTGGGGCCAACGTCCTGACTTTC
CASSSDISGANVLTF
>TRBJ1-2|-|TRBV7-2|TRBD1
TGTGCCAGCAGCTACAGGGGTTTTGACTATGGCTACACCTTC
CASSYRGFDYGYTF
>TRBJ2-5|-|TRBV2|-
TGTGCCACCTTACAAGAGACCCAGTACTTC
CATLQETQYF
>TRBJ1-1|-|TRBV30|-
TGTGCCTGGCGCAGAGTGAACACTGAAGCTTTCTTT
CAWRRVNTEAFF
>TRBJ2-2|-|TRBV2|TRBD1
TGTGCCAGCAGTTCACAGGGGCTCTCGAACACCGGGGAGCTGTTTTTT
CASSSQGLSNTGELFF
>TRBJ2-1|-|TRBV10-3|TRBD2
TGTGCCATCTCGCGGGGGGAATACTACAATGAGCAGTTCTTC
CAISRGEYYNEQFF
>TRBJ2-7|-|TRBV29-1|-
TGCAGCGTTGAAGACCTGCAGGGAAGACTCTACGAGCAGTACTTC
CSVEDLQGRLYEQYF
>TRBJ2-5|-|TRBV29-1|-
TGCAGCGTTCGGAGGGGGGAAGAGACCCAGTACTTC
CSVRRGEETQYF
>TRBJ1-2|-|TRBV18|TRBD1
TGTGCCAGCTCACCCACCGGGACAGGGGACTATGGCTACACCTTC
CASSPTGTGDYGYTF
>TRBJ2-5|-|TRBV5-8|TRBD1
TGTGCCAGCAGCTGGCAGACAGGGTGGTACCAAGAGACCCAGTACTTC
CASSWQTGWYQETQYF
>TRBJ2-2|-|TRBV5-1|-
TGCGCCAGCAGCTTGGGGGTTTCGAACACCGGGGAGCTGTTTTTT
CASSLGVSNTGELFF
>TRBJ2-7|-|TRBV6-6|-
TGTGCCAGCAGGCTCGCGGCAGAACCCCACTACGAGCAGTACTTC
CASRLAAEPHYEQYF
>TRBJ1-1|many|TRBV29-1|-
TGCAGCGTTGGAAAGGGAGGAACTGAAGCTTTCTTT
CSVGKGGTEAFF
>TRBJ2-1|-|TRBV18|-
TGTGCCAGCTCACCATTCTGGGGCGACAATGAGCAGTTCTTC
CASSPFWGDNEQFF
>TRBJ1-2|-|TRBV5-4|TRBD1
TGTGCCAGCAGCATCAGGGGGGGAGGCCTGGAGTACACCTTC
CASSIRGGGLEYTF
>TRBJ2-5|-|TRBV29-1|TRBD1
TGCAGCGTTGAGGACAGGGAACTTAAAGAGACCCAGTACTTC
CSVEDRELKETQYF
>TRBJ1-6|-|TRBV4-1|-
TGCGCCAGCAGCCAAGGGACCTATAATTCACCCCTCCACTTT
CASSQGTYNSPLHF
>TRBJ2-7|few|TRBV9|TRBD2
TGTGCCAGCAGCGTAGGGACTAGCGGGCGTTACGAGCAGTACTTC
CASSVGTSGRYEQYF
>TRBJ1-2|-|TRBV29-1|-
TGCAGCGTTGGATCAGGCCAGGAGGGCTACACCTTC
CSVGSGQEGYTF
>TRBJ2-2|few|TRBV28|TRBD1
TGTGCCAGCGGGGAGACAGGGGGGTCTTGGGGCCGGGAGCTGTTTTTT
CASGETGGSWGRELFF
>TRBJ2-1|-|TRBV7-9|TRBD1
TGTGCCAGCAGCTTAGGGACAGGGAGGAATGAGCAGTTCTTC
CASSLGTGRNEQFF
>TRBJ2-7|-|TRBV7-2|TRBD1
TGTGCCAGCAGCCCACAAGGGCAGGGGGTCTACGAGCAGTACTTC
CASSPQGQGVYEQYF
>TRBJ1-1|-|TRBV7-9|-
TGTGCCAGCAGCTTCACGGACGGACTTGAAGCTTTCTTT
CASSFTDGLEAFF
>TRBJ1-2|-|TRBV6-1|-
TGTGCCAGCAGTGAAACGGGGCAGGGCGCCAGTGGCTACACCTTC
CASSETGQGASGYTF
>TRBJ1-3|-|TRBV4-2|-
TGTGCCAGCAGCCAAGATTGGGGGCCTGGAAACACCATATATTTT
CASSQDWGPGNTIYF
>TRBJ2-7|-|TRBV30|TRBD1
TGTGCCTGGAGTCCGGGACAGGGTAGGTACGAGCAGTACTTC
CAWSPGQGRYEQYF
>TRBJ2-5|-|TRBV29-1|TRBD2
TGCAGCGTCCTAGCGGGGGGAGAGACCCAGTACTTC
CSVLAGGETQYF
>TRBJ2-3|-|TRBV29-1|-
TGCAGCGTTGAATCGGCAGACCGCACAGATACGCAGTATTTT
CSVESADRTDTQYF